The source of this T cell receptor (beta chain) is a study of OX40 agonist ivuxolimab in advanced cancers. Study in general: Those enrolled were 80% to 85% male, with a mean age of roughly 62 years and ages from 23 to 79. Regarding the study as a whole: CD4+ T cells averaged fewer expanded clones than CD8+ T cells. Blood T cells, both CD4+ and CD8+, expanded clonally by week 6 at 0.1 to 3.0 mg/kg.

With 5 bases clipped from V and 10 bases from J, the junction kept 7 bases outside the gene matches. Looked up from germline, CDR1 is SGHNT and CDR2 is YENEEA. This CDR3 is built from 15 residues. The protocol was immunoSEQ multiplex PCR, while the TCRdb copy is restricted to in-frame clones and leaves out a portion. The data contain tens of thousands of clones, about 79% of them singletons. Patients with autoimmune history or systemic immunosuppression were excluded. Details on this clone: Its specificity is not known.

The chain employs TRBV11-3 and TRBJ2-1; 14 nucleotides line up with TRBD2. The sequence was collected from an adult with an advanced solid tumor such as melanoma, head and neck, liver or kidney cancer. The sequenced sample was CD4+ or CD8+ T cells sorted from blood, obtained in a trial of the OX40 agonist ivuxolimab. DNA of the CDR3: TGTGCCAGCAGCCTGGGACTAGCGGGAGTTCGGGAGCAGTTCTTC. Translation: CASSLGLAGVREQFF.